This T cell receptor (beta chain) was captured in a study of T cells in women clearing cervical HPV infection. Study at large: Control women cleared a single incident HPV16 infection within 12 months. Only a few women had HLA typing results available.

With 4 bases clipped from V and 0 bases from J, the junction kept 4 bases outside the gene matches. The CDR3 length is 15 residues. Germline assignment: CDR1 SGHTA and CDR2 FQGNSA. Profiling relied on immunoSEQ multiplex PCR, and the TCRdb table lists in-frame clones only, not all of them. The listing contains 31,000 or so clones. In regard to this clone: The antigen remains undetermined. The sequence runs out 3 residues before the end of the CDR3; the remainder is reconstructed from the germline J gene.

Study results and limitations: Richness plus V gene abundances separated cases from controls with AUC 0.8 to 0.85.

This chain joins TRBV7-2 and TRBJ2-3; 7 bases agree with TRBD1. Specimen: blood buffy coat. The TCR sequence derives from a woman aged 18-70 years with a cervical HPV16 infection that either progressed to CIN3+ or cleared (not recorded which). CDR3 in amino acids: CASSYRGPSTDTQYF. CDR3 DNA (partial): TGTGCCAGCAGCTACAGGGGCCCCAGCACAGATACG.